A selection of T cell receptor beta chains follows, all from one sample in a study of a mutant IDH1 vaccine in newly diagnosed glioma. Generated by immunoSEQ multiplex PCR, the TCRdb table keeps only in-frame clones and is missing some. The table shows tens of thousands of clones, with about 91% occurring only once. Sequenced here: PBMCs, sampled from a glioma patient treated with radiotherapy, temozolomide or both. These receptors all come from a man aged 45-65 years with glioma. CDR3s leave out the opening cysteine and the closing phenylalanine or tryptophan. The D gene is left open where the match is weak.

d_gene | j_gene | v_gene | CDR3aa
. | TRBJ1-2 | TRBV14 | ASSQLPYGNYGYT
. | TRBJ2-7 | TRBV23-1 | ASSQSIGTYEQY
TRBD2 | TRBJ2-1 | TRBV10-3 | AISESVASGDNNEQF
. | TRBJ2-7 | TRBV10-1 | ASRGTGTEQY
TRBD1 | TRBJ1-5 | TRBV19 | ASTTGTGIFQPQH
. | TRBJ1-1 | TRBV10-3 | AISEGIAGANTEAF
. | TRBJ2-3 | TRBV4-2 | ASSQDGKYTDTQY
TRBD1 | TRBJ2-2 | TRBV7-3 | ASSSIRGTGELF
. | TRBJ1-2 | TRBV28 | ASSKQVNYGYT
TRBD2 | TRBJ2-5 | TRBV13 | ASSFLSGGASGGQETQY
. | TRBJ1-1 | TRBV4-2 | ASSQDVYRDTEAF
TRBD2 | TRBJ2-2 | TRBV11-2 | ASSLLRGDLYTGELF
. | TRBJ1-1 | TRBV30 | AWSVALNTEAF
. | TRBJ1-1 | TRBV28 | ASSSPGEGNTEAF
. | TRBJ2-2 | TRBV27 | ASSFGLAPNTGELF
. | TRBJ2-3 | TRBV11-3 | ASSLAGPGADTQY
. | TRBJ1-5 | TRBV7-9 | ASSLQGSNQPQH
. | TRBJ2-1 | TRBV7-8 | ASSSGRYNEQF
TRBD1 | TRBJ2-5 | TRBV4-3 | ASSQAGQGQETQY
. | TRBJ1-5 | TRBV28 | ASRTVKMSNQPQH
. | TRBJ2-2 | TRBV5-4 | ASSLRQTDTGELF
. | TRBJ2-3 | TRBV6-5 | ASSSLLGRGTDTQY
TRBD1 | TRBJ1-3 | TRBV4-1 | ASSIFGDSSGNTIY
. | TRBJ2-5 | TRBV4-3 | ASSQDAAGAGNQETQY